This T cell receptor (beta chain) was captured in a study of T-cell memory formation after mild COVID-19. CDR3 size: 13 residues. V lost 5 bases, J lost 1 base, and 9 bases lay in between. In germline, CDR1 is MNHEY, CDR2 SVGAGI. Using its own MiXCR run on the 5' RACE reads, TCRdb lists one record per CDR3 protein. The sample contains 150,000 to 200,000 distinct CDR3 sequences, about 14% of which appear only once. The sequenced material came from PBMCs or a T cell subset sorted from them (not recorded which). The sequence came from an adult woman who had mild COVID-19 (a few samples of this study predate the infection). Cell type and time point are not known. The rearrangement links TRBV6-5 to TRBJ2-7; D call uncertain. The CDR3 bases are TGTGCCAGCAGTCCCCATTCGTCCTACGAGCAGTACTTC. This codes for CASSPHSSYEQYF.